Presented here are 8 T cell receptor beta chains from one specimen sequenced in a study of radiation and T cells in renal cell carcinoma. Specified time point: blood 4 weeks post-SBRT, at nephrectomy. Treatment defined: 15 Gy SBRT to primary tumor, nephrectomy 4 weeks later. Sequencing used immunoSEQ multiplex PCR; TCRdb keeps in-frame clones, though not all of them. Of roughly 80,000 clones listed, 70% to 90% were seen once; the top ten hold approximately 2.4%. Source: blood, taken from a patient whose treatment included radiotherapy and nephrectomy. These receptors were obtained from a woman in her sixties or seventies with renal cell carcinoma.

The genes are TRBV6-1 and TRBJ2-6; D ambiguous. Trimming cost V 7 bases and J 0 bases, with 10 bases left between them. Germline V lookup: CDR1 MNHNS, CDR2 SASEGT. The CDR3 consists of 15 residues. CDR3 protein: CASTASTSGANVLTF. In DNA form, the CDR3 reads TGTGCCAGCACTGCCTCCACCTCTGGGGCCAACGTCCTGACTTTC.

The CDR3 coding sequence is TGTGCCAGTAGTACACCGGGGGTTAATGAAAAACTGTTTTTT. It specifies CASSTPGVNEKLFF. V usage is TRBV19 and J usage is TRBJ1-4; possible D gene TRBD1, 5 bases. Germline V CDR1 and CDR2: LNHDA, SQIVND (reference sequence). The CDR3 contains 14 residues. Trimming took 4 bases from V and 4 from J, leaving 10 bases between them.

This sequence joins TRBV28 and TRBJ1-2, with D hard to call. Trimming removed 6 bases at V and 9 bases at J, with 17 bases between. Per germline, CDR1 MDHEN and CDR2 SYDVKM. The CDR3 contains 13 residues. DNA for the CDR3: TGTGCCAGCAGAGCCTCGTGGGAGGAGCGCTACACCTTC. Its translation: CASRASWEERYTF.

V gene TRBV5-6 combines with J gene TRBJ2-1, with a weak D call TRBD1 (5 bases). Germline V gives CDR1 SGHDT, CDR2 YYEEEE. The V end was cut by 2 bases, the J end by 3 bases, with 6 bases between. CDR3 length equals 13 residues. Here the CDR3 DNA reads TGTGCCAGCAGCTTTGACAGCTACAATGAGCAGTTCTTC. It yields the protein CASSFDSYNEQFF.

The chain joins TRBV6-5 to TRBJ2-7; D unclear. Germline V lookup: CDR1 MNHEY, CDR2 SVGAGI. Trimming removed 7 bases at V and 1 base at J, with 8 bases between. The CDR3 is 12 amino acids. CDR3 sequence (DNA): TGTGCCAGCACTGGGAAGTCCTACGAGCAGTACTTC. Amino acids: CASTGKSYEQYF.

This clone came up a few times. The chain has TRBV10-3 and TRBJ2-7, with D tentatively TRBD1 (5 bases). Trimming pared 0 bases from V and 0 bases from J, leaving 18 bases between. The CDR3 consists of 18 residues. CDR1 and CDR2 (germline): ENHRY, SYGVKD. The CDR3 sequence is CAISESSRYRKLSYEQYF. DNA for the CDR3: TGTGCCATCAGTGAGTCGTCTAGGTACAGGAAACTCTCCTACGAGCAGTACTTC.

The CDR3 loop reads CASSVASTGNYGYTF. CDR3 DNA sequence: TGTGCCAGCAGCGTAGCATCGACGGGAAACTATGGCTACACCTTC. The V call is TRBV9, the J call TRBJ1-2; D remains unclear. The CDR3 has 15 amino acids. CDR1 is SGDLS and CDR2 is YYNGEE in the germline V gene. Trimming shortened V by 0 bases and J by 2 bases, and 11 bases separated the two germline ends. Full variable domain (outside the CDR3, taken from reference TRBV9 and TRBJ1-2): DSGVTQTPKHLITATGQRVTLRCSPRSGDLSVYWYQQSLDQGLQFLIQYYNGEERAKGNILERFSAQQFPDLHSELNLSSLELGDSALYFCASSVASTGNYGYTFGSGTRLTVV.

This clone was seen only a few times. This chain joins TRBV5-6 and TRBJ2-1, with 7 nucleotides matching TRBD1. Looked up from germline, CDR1 is SGHDT and CDR2 is YYEEEE. The CDR3 has 15 residues. V lost 4 bases to trimming and J lost 8 bases; unmatched junction nucleotides: 12. The CDR3 coding sequence is TGTGCCAGCAGCGTACCGGGACAGAGATGGGATGAGCAGTTCTTC. As protein: CASSVPGQRWDEQFF.